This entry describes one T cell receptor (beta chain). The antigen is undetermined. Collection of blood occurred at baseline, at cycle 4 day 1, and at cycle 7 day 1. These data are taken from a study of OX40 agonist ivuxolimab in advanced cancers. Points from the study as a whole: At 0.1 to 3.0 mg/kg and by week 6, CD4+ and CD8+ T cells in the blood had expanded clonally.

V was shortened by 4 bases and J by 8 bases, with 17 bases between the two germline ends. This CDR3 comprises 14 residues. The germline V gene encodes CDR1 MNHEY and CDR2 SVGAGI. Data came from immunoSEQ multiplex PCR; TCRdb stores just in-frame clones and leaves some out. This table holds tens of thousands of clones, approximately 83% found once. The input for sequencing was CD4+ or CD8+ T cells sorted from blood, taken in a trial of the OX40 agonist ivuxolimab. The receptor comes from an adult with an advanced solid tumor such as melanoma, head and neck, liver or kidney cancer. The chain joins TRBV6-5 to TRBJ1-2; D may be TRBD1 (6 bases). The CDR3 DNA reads TGTGCCAGCAGTTCGCAAGGGGACACGGGGGGCTACACCTTC. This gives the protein CASSSQGDTGGYTF.